This T cell receptor (beta chain) was documented in a study of blood T cell repertoires in COVID-19. The overall study: Collection of acute and convalescent COVID-19 samples took place in the United States, Italy and Spain.

Libraries were prepared by immunoSEQ multiplex PCR; TCRdb keeps only in-frame clonotypes and omits some of them. Altogether 60,000 to 65,000 clones are present, 83% being singletons, with the ten largest covering 10% to 13%. This CDR3 has 14 residues. From germline, CDR1 is MNHEY and CDR2 SVGAGI. V gave up 10 bases and J gave up 0 bases, with 10 bases separating them. The TCR originated in a man aged 45-60 years with COVID-19, enrolled during active disease. The chain has TRBV6-5 and TRBJ1-6; D ambiguous. Sample: peripheral blood. CDR3 sequence reads: CATSAGSYNSPLHF. CDR3 nucleotide sequence: TGTGCCACCTCCGCGGGCTCCTATAATTCACCCCTCCACTTT.